This TCR beta chain was observed in a study of blood T cell repertoires in COVID-19. Study-level information: Acute and convalescent COVID-19 samples came from the United States, Italy and Spain.

This CDR3 has 13 residues. V lost 8 bases to trimming and J lost 2 bases, with 10 bases between them. The germline gives CDR1 MNHEY, CDR2 SVGAGI. Cohorts were determined from participant-reported clinical history. Per the original methods: Reference gene primers were amplified, and this amplification served to estimate nucleated cell counts. Generated by immunoSEQ multiplex PCR, the TCRdb table keeps only in-frame clones and is missing some. V and J calls and clone size come straight from that table; D and trimming were deduced from the DNA. Of under 150,000 clones in the sample, roughly four fifths were seen once.

This sequence originates from a man aged 35-49 years with acute COVID-19. The V and J genes are TRBV6-5 and TRBJ1-5; D gene unclear. The sequenced sample consisted of PBMCs or T cells enriched from blood (not recorded which). CDR3 loop: CASRGGRNQPQHF. CDR3 in DNA: TGTGCCAGCCGGGGAGGTCGCAATCAGCCCCAGCATTTT.